The TCR beta chain under discussion was sequenced for a study of CD8+ T cells in alopecia areata listed by TCRdb under 2018. Regarding the research as a whole: Treated patients were enrolled in an open-label pilot trial of oral tofacitinib, 5 to 10 mg twice daily, for moderate-to-severe alopecia areata. For the treated patients, the SALT score, which quantifies what percentage of scalp surface area is affected, served as the measure of disease severity. Tofacitinib was given for 6 to 18 months, followed by 6 months of follow-up off drug to assess delayed response and recurrence. Clonality in the scalp was compared among normal scalp (n=4), patchy alopecia areata scalp (n=8), and alopecia totalis/universalis scalp (n=8). Biopsies were taken from tofacitinib-treated patients at baseline and again at 4 and 24 weeks into treatment, and several of those patients also had a later scalp biopsy. In humans, TCRbeta sequencing was performed on scalp tissue and on sorted CD4+ and CD8+ peripheral blood T cells from healthy controls and from patients with patchy or totalis/universalis alopecia areata. High-throughput TCRbeta sequencing was used to examine T cell clonal expansion in alopecia areata in both the C3H/HeJ mouse model and human patients. TCRbeta CDR3 regions were amplified by immunoSEQ multiplex PCR with 35 Vbeta forward and 13 Jbeta reverse primers. RNA was extracted with the PAXgene miRNA kit for fixed scalp, the miRNeasy kit for PBMCs, and the RNeasy kit for mouse skin.

The full study reports these points: Shared TCR sequences between patients were less evident than in mice, which may be partly attributable to HLA diversity in the patient population. Scalp clonality and the number of expanded CD8+ clones among the top 100 scalp clones were significantly decreased by tofacitinib. Compared with normal scalp, lesional scalp, particularly in alopecia totalis/universalis, had higher clonality and more expanded CD8+ clones, which suggests antigenic drive. Many expanded lesional clones persisted in scalp and blood during tofacitinib treatment, which may partly explain relapse after stopping treatment. Unlike mouse skin, where gammadelta T cells dominate, normal human skin contains resident alphabeta T cells that get sequenced too, which complicates analysis of the scalp TCR repertoire. Because the treated cohort was small and had only one nonresponder, larger studies are needed to examine links between baseline CD8+ expansion and response.

As concerns this clone: This receptor's antigen is unknown. Base qualities are missing; no much larger clone stands one base away.

Interpreted using the paper, the time point label stands for: around 29 days on oral tofacitinib. The treatment or condition label, as the study defines it: oral pan-JAK inhibitor, 5-10 mg twice daily. Peripheral blood and lesional scalp punch biopsies were obtained from patients with alopecia areata. PBMCs were separated by density centrifugation and stained for CD3, CD4 and CD8, after which CD4+ and CD8+ T cells were sorted on a FACSAria. The library relied on the immunoSEQ multiplex PCR assay. RNA was extracted from all samples and reverse transcribed into cDNA as template for TCR sequencing. SuperScript III was used to make first-strand cDNA, primed with a 2:1 mix of oligo-dT and random hexamers. A synthetic immune receptor repertoire was used to gauge amplification bias, and whatever bias remained was removed computationally. In the authors' own workflow: After raw reads were preprocessed to remove errors, the CDR3 was defined following IMGT conventions as running from the conserved cysteine to phenylalanine. To get clonality, Shannon entropy was normalized by log2 of the number of productive unique TCRs and the result was subtracted from 1. Whether scalp clones were CD4 or CD8 was inferred by matching scalp TCRbeta sequences against CD4 and CD8 repertoires sorted from blood. In TCRdb, the immuneACCESS table is reduced to in-frame sequences with V and J assigned. These tables do not hold every clone; where another copy was compared, an unresolved V gene accounts for under half, and the others remain unexplained. D and trimming come from the DNA, and the V and J calls and clone size come from that table. This sample holds fewer than 250,000 clones; roughly three fifths were observed only once. The ten largest clones add up to over 0.55% of the sample.

At the junction V is shortened by 4 bases and J by 7 bases, with 13 bases in between. The CDR3 numbers 12 residues from cysteine through phenylalanine. CDR3 DNA is the only sequence kept; it has 36 bases, read in frame from the first base. According to the germline V gene, CDR1 reads SQVTM and CDR2 reads ANQGSEA. The sequencing here drew on CD4+ T cells sorted from blood, taken at week 4, from a patient treated with tofacitinib. The TCR comes from a human donor with alopecia areata. The chain was built from TRBV29-1 and TRBJ1-2; TRBD1 is possibly the D segment (6 matching bases). The CDR3 reads CSVVGGDLGYTF. The DNA sequence is given as TGCAGCGTTGTAGGGGGGGACCTTGGCTACACCTTC.